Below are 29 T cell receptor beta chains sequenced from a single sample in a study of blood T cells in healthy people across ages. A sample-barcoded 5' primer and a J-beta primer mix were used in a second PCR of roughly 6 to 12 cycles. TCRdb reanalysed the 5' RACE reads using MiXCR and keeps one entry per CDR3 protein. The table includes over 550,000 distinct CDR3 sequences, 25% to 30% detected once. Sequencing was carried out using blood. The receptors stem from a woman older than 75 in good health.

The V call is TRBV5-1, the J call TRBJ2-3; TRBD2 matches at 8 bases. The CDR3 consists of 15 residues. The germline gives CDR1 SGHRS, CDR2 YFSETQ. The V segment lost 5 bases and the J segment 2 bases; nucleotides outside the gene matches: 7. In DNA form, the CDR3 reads TGCGCCAGCAGACCCAGCGGGGGCCTCACAGATACGCAGTATTTT. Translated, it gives CASRPSGGLTDTQYF.

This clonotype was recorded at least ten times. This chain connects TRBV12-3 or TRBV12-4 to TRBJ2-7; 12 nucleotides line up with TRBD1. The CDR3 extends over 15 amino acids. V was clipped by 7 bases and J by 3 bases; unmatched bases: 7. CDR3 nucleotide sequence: TGTGCCAGCACCGCGGGACAGGGGGCTTTCTACGAGCAGTACTTC. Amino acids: CASTAGQGAFYEQYF.

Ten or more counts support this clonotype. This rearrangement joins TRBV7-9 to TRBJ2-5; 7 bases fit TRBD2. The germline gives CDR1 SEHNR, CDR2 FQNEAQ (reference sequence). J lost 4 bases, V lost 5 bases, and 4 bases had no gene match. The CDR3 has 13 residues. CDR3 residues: CASSRAGLETQYF. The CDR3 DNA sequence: TGTGCCAGCAGCCGAGCGGGGTTAGAGACCCAGTACTTC.

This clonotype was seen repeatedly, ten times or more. The CDR3 here is CSARDPSRSEAFF. The CDR3 DNA reads TGCAGTGCTAGAGATCCGTCGCGATCTGAAGCTTTCTTT. This sequence joins TRBV20-1 and TRBJ1-1; D is unresolved. Germline V gene data show CDR1 as DFQATT and CDR2 as SNEGSKA (reference sequence). This CDR3 comprises 13 residues. V was clipped by 0 bases and J by 6 bases, with 11 bases between them.

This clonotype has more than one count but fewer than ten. The CDR3 loop is CASSPRAGNEKLFF. The CDR3 DNA follows: TGTGCCAGCAGCCCTAGGGCGGGGAATGAAAAACTGTTTTTT. V is TRBV7-8 and J is TRBJ1-4; D uncertain. Germline loops: CDR1 SGHVS, CDR2 FQNEAQ. This CDR3 comprises 14 residues. Between the trimmed V and J ends, which lost 5 bases and 5 bases, there was a span of 12 bases.

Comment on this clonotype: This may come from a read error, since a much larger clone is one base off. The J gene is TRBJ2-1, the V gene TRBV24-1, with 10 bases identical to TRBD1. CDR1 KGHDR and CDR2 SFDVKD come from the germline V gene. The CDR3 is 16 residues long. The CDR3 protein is CTTSDWGQGSYNEQFF. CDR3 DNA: TGTACCACCAGTGATTGGGGACAGGGGTCCTACAATGAGCAGTTCTTC.

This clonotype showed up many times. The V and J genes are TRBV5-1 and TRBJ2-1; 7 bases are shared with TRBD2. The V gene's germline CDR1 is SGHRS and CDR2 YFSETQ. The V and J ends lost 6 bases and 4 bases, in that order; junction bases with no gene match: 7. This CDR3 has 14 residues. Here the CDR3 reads CASKEGGGYNEQFF. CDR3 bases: TGCGCCAGCAAGGAGGGCGGGGGATACAATGAGCAGTTCTTC. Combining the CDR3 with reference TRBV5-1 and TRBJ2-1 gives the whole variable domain KAGVTQTPRYLIKTRGQQVTLSCSPISGHRSVSWYQQTPGQGLQFLFEYFSETQRNKGNFPGRFSGRQFSNSRSEMNVSTLELGDSALYLCASKEGGGYNEQFFGPGTRLTVL.

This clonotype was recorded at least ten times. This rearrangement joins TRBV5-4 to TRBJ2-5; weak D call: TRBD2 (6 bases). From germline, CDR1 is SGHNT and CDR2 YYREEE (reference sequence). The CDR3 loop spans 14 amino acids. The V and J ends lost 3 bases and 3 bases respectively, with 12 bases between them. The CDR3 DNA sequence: TGTGCCAGCAGCTGGAACTGGGGGGAAGAGACCCAGTACTTC. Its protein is CASSWNWGEETQYF.

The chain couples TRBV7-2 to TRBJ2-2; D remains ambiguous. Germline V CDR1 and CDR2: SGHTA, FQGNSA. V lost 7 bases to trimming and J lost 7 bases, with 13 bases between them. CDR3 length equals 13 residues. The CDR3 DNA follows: TGTGCCAGCATCATAACGAGAGACGGGGAGCTGTTTTTT. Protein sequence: CASIITRDGELFF.

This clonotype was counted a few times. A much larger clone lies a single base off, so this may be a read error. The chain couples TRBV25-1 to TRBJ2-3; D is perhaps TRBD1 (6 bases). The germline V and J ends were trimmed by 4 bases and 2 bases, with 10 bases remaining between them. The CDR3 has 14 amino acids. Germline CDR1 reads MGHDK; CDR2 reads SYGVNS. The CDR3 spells CASSGGTHTDTQYF. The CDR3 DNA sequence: TGTGCCAGCAGTGGAGGGACACACACAGATACGCAGTATTTT.

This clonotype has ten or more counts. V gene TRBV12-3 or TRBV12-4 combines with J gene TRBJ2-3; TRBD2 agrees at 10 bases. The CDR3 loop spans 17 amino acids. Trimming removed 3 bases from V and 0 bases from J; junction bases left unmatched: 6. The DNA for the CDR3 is TGTGCCAGCAGTTTCTGGACTAGCGGTTTAAGCACAGATACGCAGTATTTT. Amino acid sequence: CASSFWTSGLSTDTQYF.

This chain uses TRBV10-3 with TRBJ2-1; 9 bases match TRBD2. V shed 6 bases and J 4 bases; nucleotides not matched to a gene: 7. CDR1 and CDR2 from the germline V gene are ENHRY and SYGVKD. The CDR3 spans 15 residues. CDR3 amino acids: CAISPPSGAYNEQFF. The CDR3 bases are TGTGCCATCAGCCCGCCTAGCGGGGCATACAATGAGCAGTTCTTC.

The CDR3 DNA reads TGTGCCAGCAGCTTAGAGAGCCCGGGACCAATCTACAATGAGCAGTTCTTC. Encoded protein: CASSLESPGPIYNEQFF. This chain links TRBV7-2 with TRBJ2-1; the D gene could be TRBD1 or TRBD2 (5 bases each). The CDR3 length is 17 residues. The germline gives CDR1 SGHTA, CDR2 FQGNSA. Trimming took 1 base from V and 3 from J, leaving 16 bases between them.

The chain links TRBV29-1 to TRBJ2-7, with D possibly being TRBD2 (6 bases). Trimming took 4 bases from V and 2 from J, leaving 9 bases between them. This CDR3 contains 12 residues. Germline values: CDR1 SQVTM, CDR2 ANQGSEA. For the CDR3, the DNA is TGCAGCGTTGGGGGGGAACCCTACGAGCAGTACTTC. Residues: CSVGGEPYEQYF.

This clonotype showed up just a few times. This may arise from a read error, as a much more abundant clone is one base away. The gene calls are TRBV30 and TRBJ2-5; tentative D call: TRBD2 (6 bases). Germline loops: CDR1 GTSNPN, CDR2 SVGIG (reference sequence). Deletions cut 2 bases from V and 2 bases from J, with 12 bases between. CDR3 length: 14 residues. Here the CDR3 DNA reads TGTGCCTGGAGTTGGGGCCGGGGGCAAGAGACCCAGTACTTC. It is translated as CAWSWGRGQETQYF.

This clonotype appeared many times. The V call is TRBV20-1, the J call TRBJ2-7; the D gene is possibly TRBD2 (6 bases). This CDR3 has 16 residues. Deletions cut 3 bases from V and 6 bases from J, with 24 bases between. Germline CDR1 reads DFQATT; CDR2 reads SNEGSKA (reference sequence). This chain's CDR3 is CSARTRGAGRPIEQYF. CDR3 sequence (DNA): TGCAGTGCTAGGACCCGAGGGGCGGGGCGACCTATCGAGCAGTACTTC.

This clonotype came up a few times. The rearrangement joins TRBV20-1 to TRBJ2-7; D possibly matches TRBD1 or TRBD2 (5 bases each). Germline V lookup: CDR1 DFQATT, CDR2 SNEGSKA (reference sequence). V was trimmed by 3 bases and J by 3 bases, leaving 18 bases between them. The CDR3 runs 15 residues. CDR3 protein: CSARGDVGQGYEQYF. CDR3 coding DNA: TGCAGTGCTAGGGGGGATGTTGGTCAGGGCTACGAGCAGTACTTC.

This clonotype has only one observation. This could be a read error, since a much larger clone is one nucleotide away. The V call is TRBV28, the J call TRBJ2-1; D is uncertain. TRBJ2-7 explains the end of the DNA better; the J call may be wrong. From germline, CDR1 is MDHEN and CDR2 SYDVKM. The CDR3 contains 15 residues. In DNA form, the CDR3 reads TGTGCCAGCTTTGCGCCCGGCCCATGGGCGCATGAGCAGTACTTC. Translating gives CASFAPGPWAHEQYF.

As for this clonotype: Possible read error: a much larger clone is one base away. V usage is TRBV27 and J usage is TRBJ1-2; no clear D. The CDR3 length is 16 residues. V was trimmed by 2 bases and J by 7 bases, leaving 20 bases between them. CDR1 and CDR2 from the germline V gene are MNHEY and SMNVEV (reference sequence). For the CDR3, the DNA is TGTGCCAGCAGTTTAGTCGGTTTTCGAGGGTTGGGTGGCTACACCTTC. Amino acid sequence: CASSLVGFRGLGGYTF.

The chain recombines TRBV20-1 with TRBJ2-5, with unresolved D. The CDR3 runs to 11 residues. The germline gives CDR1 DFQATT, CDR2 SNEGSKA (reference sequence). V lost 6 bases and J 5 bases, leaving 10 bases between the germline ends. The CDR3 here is CSARSWETQYF. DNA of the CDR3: TGCAGTGCCCGTTCCTGGGAGACCCAGTACTTC.

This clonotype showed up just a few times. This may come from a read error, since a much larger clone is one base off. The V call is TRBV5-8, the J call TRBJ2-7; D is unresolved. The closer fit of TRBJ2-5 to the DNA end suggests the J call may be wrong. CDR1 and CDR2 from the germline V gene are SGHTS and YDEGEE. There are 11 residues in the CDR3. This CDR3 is CASNLQKTQYF. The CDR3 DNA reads TGTGCCAGCAACTTACAAAAGACCCAGTACTTC.

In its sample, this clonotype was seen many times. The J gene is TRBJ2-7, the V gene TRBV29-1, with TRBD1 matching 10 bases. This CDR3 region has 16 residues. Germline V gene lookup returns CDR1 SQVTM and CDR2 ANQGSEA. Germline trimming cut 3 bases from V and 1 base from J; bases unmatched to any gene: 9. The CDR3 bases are TGCAGCGTTGAGGGACAGGGGACGGGTTTTTCCTACGAGCAGTACTTC. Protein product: CSVEGQGTGFSYEQYF.

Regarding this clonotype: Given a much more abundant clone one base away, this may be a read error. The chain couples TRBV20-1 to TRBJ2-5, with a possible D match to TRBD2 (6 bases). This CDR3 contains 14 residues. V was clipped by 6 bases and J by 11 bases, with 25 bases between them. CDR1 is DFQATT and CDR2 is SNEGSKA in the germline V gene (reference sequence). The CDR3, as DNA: TGCAGTGCCCCACGGGCGGGGAGAGACAATGAGCAGTACTTC. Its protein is CSAPRAGRDNEQYF.

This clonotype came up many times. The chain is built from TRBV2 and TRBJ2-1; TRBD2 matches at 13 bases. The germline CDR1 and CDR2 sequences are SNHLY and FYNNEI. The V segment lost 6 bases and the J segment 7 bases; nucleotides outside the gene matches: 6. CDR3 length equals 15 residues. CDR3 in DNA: TGTGCCAGCAGCGTACTAGCGGGGGGGCGAAATGAGCAGTTCTTC. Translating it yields CASSVLAGGRNEQFF.

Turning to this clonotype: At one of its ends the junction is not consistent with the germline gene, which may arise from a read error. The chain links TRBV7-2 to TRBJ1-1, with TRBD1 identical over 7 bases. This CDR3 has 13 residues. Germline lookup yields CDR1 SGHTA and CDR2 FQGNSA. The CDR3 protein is CASSLGQNTEALF. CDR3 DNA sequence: TGTGCCAGCAGCCTGGGACAGAACACTGAAGCTTTGTTT.

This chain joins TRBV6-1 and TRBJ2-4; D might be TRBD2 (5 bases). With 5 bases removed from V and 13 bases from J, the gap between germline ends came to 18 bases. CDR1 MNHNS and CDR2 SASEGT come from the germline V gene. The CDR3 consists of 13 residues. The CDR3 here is CASSSGPMAGQYF. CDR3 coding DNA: TGTGCCAGCAGTTCCGGTCCTATGGCGGGCCAGTACTTC.

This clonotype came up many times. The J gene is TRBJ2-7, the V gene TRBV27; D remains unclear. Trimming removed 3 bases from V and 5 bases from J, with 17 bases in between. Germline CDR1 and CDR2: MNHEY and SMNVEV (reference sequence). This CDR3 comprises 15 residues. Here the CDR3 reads CASSFGPILANEQYF. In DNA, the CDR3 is TGTGCCAGCAGTTTTGGCCCCATTCTCGCGAACGAGCAGTACTTC.

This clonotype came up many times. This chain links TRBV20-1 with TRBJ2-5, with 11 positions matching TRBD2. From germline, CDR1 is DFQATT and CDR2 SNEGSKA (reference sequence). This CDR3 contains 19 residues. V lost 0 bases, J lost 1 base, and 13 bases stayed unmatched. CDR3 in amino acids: CSARDPTWSSGGAQETQYF. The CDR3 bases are TGCAGTGCTAGAGACCCGACTTGGAGTAGCGGGGGGGCCCAAGAGACCCAGTACTTC.

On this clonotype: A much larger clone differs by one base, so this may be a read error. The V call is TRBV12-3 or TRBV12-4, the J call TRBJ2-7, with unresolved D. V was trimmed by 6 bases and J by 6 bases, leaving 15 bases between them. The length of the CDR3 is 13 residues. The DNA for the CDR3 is TGTGCCAGCAGGTCGGCAGTCTTCGGCGAGCAGTACGTC. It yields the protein CASRSAVFGEQYV.